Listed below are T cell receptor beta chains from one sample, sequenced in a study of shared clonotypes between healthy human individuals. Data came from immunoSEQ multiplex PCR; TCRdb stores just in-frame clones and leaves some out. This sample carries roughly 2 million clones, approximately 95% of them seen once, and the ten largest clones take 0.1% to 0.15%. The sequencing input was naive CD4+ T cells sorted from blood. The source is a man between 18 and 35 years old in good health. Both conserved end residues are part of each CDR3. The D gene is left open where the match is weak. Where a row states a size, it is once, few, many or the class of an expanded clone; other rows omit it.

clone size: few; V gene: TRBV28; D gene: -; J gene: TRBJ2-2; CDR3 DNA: TGTGCCAGCAGTTTATATGGGACTCCGACCGGGGAGCTGTTTTTT; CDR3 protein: CASSLYGTPTGELFF
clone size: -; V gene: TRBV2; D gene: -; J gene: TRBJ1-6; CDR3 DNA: TGTGCCAGCAGAGAAACTCCCCCAGGGAGCTCCTATAATTCACCCCTCCACTTT; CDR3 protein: CASRETPPGSSYNSPLHF
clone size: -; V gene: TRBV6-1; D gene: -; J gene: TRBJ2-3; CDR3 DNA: TGTGCCAGCAGTGCCGGGACAGATACGCAGTATTTT; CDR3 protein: CASSAGTDTQYF
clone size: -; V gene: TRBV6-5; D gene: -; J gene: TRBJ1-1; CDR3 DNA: TGTGCCAGCAGTTACTCGAGAGCAGGGACGAGCACTGAAGCTTTCTTT; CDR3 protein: CASSYSRAGTSTEAFF
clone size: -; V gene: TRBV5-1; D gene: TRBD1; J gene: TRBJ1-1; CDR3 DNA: TGCGCCAGCCGACAGGGATGGAGGCCTGAAGCTTTCTTT; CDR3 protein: CASRQGWRPEAFF
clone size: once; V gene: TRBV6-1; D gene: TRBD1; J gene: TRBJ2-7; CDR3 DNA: TGTGCCAGCAGTGAAATGACAGGGCCCTACGAGCAGTACTTC; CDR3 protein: CASSEMTGPYEQYF
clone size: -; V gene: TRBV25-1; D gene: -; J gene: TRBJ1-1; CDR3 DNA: TGTGCCAGCAGTGAATATTATAACACTGAAGCTTTCTTT; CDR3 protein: CASSEYYNTEAFF
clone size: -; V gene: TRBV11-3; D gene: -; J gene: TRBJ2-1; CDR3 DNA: TGTGCCAGCAGCCACGATCGGGGTTGGCAGTTCTTC; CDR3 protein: CASSHDRGWQFF
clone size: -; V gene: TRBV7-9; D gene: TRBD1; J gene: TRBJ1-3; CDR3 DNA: TGTGCCAGCAGCTTGGGACAGGGCCCCAGCTCTGGAAACACCATATATTTT; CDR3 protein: CASSLGQGPSSGNTIYF
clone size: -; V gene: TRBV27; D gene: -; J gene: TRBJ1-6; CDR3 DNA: TGTGCCAGCAATGCTGACGGAAAAAATTCACCCCTCCACTTT; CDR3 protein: CASNADGKNSPLHF